The rows below give T cell receptor beta chains drawn from one sample of a study of blood T cell repertoires in COVID-19. This table comes from immunoSEQ multiplex PCR, and its TCRdb copy is limited to in-frame clones, with some not included. Among 200,000 to 250,000 clones listed, roughly 88% were seen once. Specimen: peripheral blood. The origin of the receptors is a man aged 18 to 30 with active or convalescent COVID-19. CDR3s include the opening cysteine and the closing phenylalanine or tryptophan. D genes are given only for firm matches. Clone size is given for some rows only: seen once, a few or many times, or a class if the clone is expanded.

length,size,J,V,D,CDR3,DNA
14,once,TRBJ1-2,TRBV3-1/TRBV3-2,.,CASTPTESNYGYTF,TGTGCCAGCACGCCTACAGAGTCTAACTATGGCTACACCTTC
15,.,TRBJ2-2,TRBV30,.,CAWSWGRTMGGELFF,TGTGCCTGGAGTTGGGGGAGGACGATGGGCGGGGAGCTGTTTTTT
13,.,TRBJ2-5,TRBV5-4,.,CASSLLDEETQYF,TGTGCCAGCAGCTTACTAGATGAAGAGACCCAGTACTTC
16,.,TRBJ2-1,TRBV9,TRBD2,CASSVSAAGDVNEQFF,TGTGCCAGCAGCGTAAGTGCTGCGGGAGACGTCAATGAGCAGTTCTTC
16,.,TRBJ2-2,TRBV7-2,.,CASSLLKLAGWGELFF,TGTGCCAGCAGCTTACTGAAGCTAGCCGGGTGGGGGGAGCTGTTTTTT
15,.,TRBJ1-5,TRBV9,.,CASSVAGDSNQPQHF,TGTGCCAGCAGCGTAGCGGGAGATAGCAATCAGCCCCAGCATTTT
15,.,TRBJ2-3,TRBV30,TRBD2,CAWTSPSGSADTQYF,TGTGCCTGGACAAGCCCCAGCGGGAGCGCAGATACGCAGTATTTT
15,.,TRBJ2-7,TRBV6-7,TRBD2,CASRQPGTSDDEQYF,TGTGCCAGCAGACAGCCCGGGACTAGCGACGACGAGCAGTACTTC
12,.,TRBJ2-7,TRBV19,TRBD2,CATNPGGHEQYF,TGTGCCACCAACCCGGGGGGTCACGAGCAGTACTTC
18,.,TRBJ1-5,TRBV25-1,.,CASSEYSGGRGSNQPQHF,TGTGCCAGCAGTGAATATTCCGGGGGTCGGGGGAGCAATCAGCCCCAGCATTTT